These 27 T cell receptor beta chains were sequenced from one sample in a study of T cell repertoires in cytomegalovirus infection. TCRdb itself ran the reads through MiXCR, one entry per CDR3 protein. The table has about 260,000 distinct CDR3 sequences, roughly 15% seen once. Sequenced material: PBMCs. The receptors were sampled from a human donor in good health (CMV status not recorded). Some clones in this sample may be carry-over from other donors' samples.

This chain connects TRBV20-1 to TRBJ2-5; 7 nucleotides agree with TRBD1. The CDR3 is 13 residues long. Looked up from germline, CDR1 is DFQATT and CDR2 is SNEGSKA (reference sequence). V lost 2 bases and J lost 5; bases outside the gene matches: 5. The CDR3 bases are TGCAGTGCTAGAAGGGGGCGGTCGGAGACCCAGTACTTC. It is translated as CSARRGRSETQYF.

CDR3 protein: CSARDWQVGPYGYTF. DNA for the CDR3: TGCAGTGCTAGAGACTGGCAGGTGGGACCCTATGGCTACACCTTC. The chain carries TRBV20-1 and TRBJ1-2; tentatively, D is TRBD1 (5 bases). Germline CDR1 DFQATT, CDR2 SNEGSKA (reference sequence). The length of the CDR3 is 15 residues. Trimming cost V 0 bases and J 4 bases, with 15 bases left between them.

This clonotype was recorded many times. The chain joins TRBV7-2 to TRBJ1-2, with 7 bases lining up with TRBD1. Germline CDR1 reads SGHTA; CDR2 reads FQGNSA. J gave up 8 bases and V 3 bases, and 6 bases lay outside the gene matches. The CDR3 totals 13 residues. CDR3 DNA sequence: TGTGCCAGCAGCTTTAACAGGGGATCGGGCTACACCTTC. It specifies CASSFNRGSGYTF.

This clonotype appeared many times. The V gene is TRBV6-2 or TRBV6-3, the J gene TRBJ2-7, with TRBD2 matching over 8 bases. After removal of 2 bases from V and 4 bases from J, the junction contained 7 bases not matched to a gene. In germline, CDR1 is MNHEY, CDR2 SVGEGT. The CDR3 spans 15 residues. CDR3 nucleotide sequence: TGTGCCAGCAGTTACAGTCCGGGAGGGCCTTACGAGCAGTACTTC. Translation gives CASSYSPGGPYEQYF.

This clonotype has a count of ten or more. This chain links TRBV7-3 with TRBJ1-1; unclear D gene. The CDR3 runs 13 residues. The V gene lost 1 base and the J gene lost 1 base, with 4 bases spanning the gap. The germline gives CDR1 SGHTA, CDR2 FQGTGA. The CDR3 DNA is TGTGCCAGCAGCTTAAACAGGAACACTGAAGCTTTCTTT. It codes for CASSLNRNTEAFF.

The rearrangement uses TRBV5-6 and TRBJ2-5; 14 bases match TRBD2. CDR1 is SGHDT, CDR2 YYEEEE, per germline. CDR3 length: 18 residues. The V segment lost 1 base and the J segment 4 bases; nucleotides outside the gene matches: 9. The CDR3 DNA follows: TGTGCCAGCAGCTTGTCCGGACTAGCGGGGGGAGTGGGAGAGACCCAGTACTTC. This gives the protein CASSLSGLAGGVGETQYF.

The chain links TRBV7-2 to TRBJ2-3; 9 bases fit TRBD2. Per the germline V gene, CDR1 is SGHTA and CDR2 is FQGNSA. The CDR3 loop spans 17 amino acids. V lost 2 bases to trimming and J lost 4 bases; unmatched junction nucleotides: 10. The CDR3 loop reads CASSLLIAGGFADTQYF. The CDR3 DNA reads TGTGCCAGCAGCTTACTGATCGCGGGAGGGTTCGCAGATACGCAGTATTTT.

This clonotype was recorded at least ten times. This chain links TRBV12-3 or TRBV12-4 with TRBJ1-2; D gene uncertain. The CDR3 runs to 13 residues. Between the trimmed V and J ends, which lost 6 bases and 4 bases, there was a span of 12 bases. The CDR3 loop is CASSPGLSYGYTF. Written as DNA, the CDR3 is TGTGCCAGCAGCCCGGGTCTCTCCTATGGCTACACCTTC.

The V gene is TRBV2, the J gene TRBJ2-1; TRBD2 matches 8 bases. This CDR3 has 12 amino acids. The J segment lost 6 bases and the V segment lost 10 bases, leaving 5 bases of the junction unmatched. Germline CDR1 and CDR2: SNHLY and FYNNEI. This CDR3 reads CAIGTRPNEQFF. In DNA, the CDR3 is TGTGCCATCGGGACTAGACCCAATGAGCAGTTCTTC.

This chain links TRBV7-3 with TRBJ2-5, with D possibly being TRBD1 or TRBD2 (5 bases each). Trimming pared 5 bases from V and 4 bases from J, leaving 14 bases between. In germline, CDR1 is SGHTA, CDR2 FQGTGA. The CDR3 consists of 14 residues. CDR3 nucleotide sequence: TGTGCCAGCAGCCTAAATAATGGGGGAGAGACCCAGTACTTC. Amino acids: CASSLNNGGETQYF.

Ten or more counts support this clonotype. V is TRBV7-6 and J is TRBJ1-2; 7 bases are shared with TRBD1. V shed 5 bases and J 6 bases; nucleotides not matched to a gene: 18. This CDR3 comprises 17 residues. Germline V gene sequence: CDR1 SGHVS, CDR2 FNYEAQ. CDR3: CASSHQGTVGVTDGYTF. The CDR3 nucleotides read TGTGCCAGCAGCCACCAGGGGACAGTCGGGGTAACTGATGGCTACACCTTC. The full variable domain, completed using reference TRBV7-6 and TRBJ1-2, is GAGVSQSPRYKVTKRGQDVALRCDPISGHVSLYWYRQALGQGPEFLTYFNYEAQQDKSGLPNDRFSAERPEGSISTLTIQRTEQRDSAMYRCASSHQGTVGVTDGYTFGSGTRLTVV.

The CDR3 nucleotides are TGTGCCAGCAGACTGCAGAACACCGGGGAGCTGTTTTTT. It translates to CASRLQNTGELFF. The chain combines TRBV27 with TRBJ2-2; D gene uncertain. The CDR3 is 13 amino acids. Trimming took off 6 bases at V and 1 base at J, with 6 bases between the two ends. The germline gives CDR1 MNHEY, CDR2 SMNVEV (reference sequence).

The chain employs TRBV10-3 and TRBJ1-3; D is unresolved. The germline gives CDR1 ENHRY, CDR2 SYGVKD. The length of the CDR3 is 13 residues. V dropped 5 bases and J dropped 0 bases, with 5 bases sitting between them. Written as DNA, the CDR3 is TGTGCCATCAGTCGGAGCTCTGGAAACACCATATATTTT. Translation: CAISRSSGNTIYF.

This clonotype showed up many times. The chain is built from TRBV28 and TRBJ2-1, with 10 nucleotides matching TRBD2. CDR1 and CDR2 (germline): MDHEN, SYDVKM. Trimming at V came to 3 bases and at J to 5 bases, leaving 10 bases not matched to a gene. The CDR3 is made up of 17 amino acids. CDR3 region: CASSFPRLAGRNNEQFF. The CDR3 DNA reads TGTGCCAGCAGTTTTCCTCGACTAGCGGGTAGGAACAATGAGCAGTTCTTC.

The V and J genes are TRBV7-2 and TRBJ2-4, with D hard to call. Germline-derived CDR1 and CDR2 are SGHTA and FQGNSA. V lost 5 bases, J lost 7 bases, and 15 bases lay in between. This CDR3 region has 14 residues. The CDR3 region is CASSLGLHMNIQYF. DNA for the CDR3: TGTGCCAGCAGCCTAGGGTTACATATGAACATTCAGTACTTC.

This clonotype was detected only a few times. The rearrangement links TRBV3-1 to TRBJ1-2, with no clear D. The germline gives CDR1 LGHDT, CDR2 YNNKEL (reference sequence). The CDR3 covers 15 residues. Trimming stripped 0 bases from V and 1 base from J, with 9 bases between. The CDR3 DNA reads as TGTGCCAGCAGCCAAGATGGGATCTTTAACTATGGCTACACCTTC. Its translation: CASSQDGIFNYGYTF. Drawing the rest from reference TRBV3-1 and TRBJ1-2, the complete variable domain is DTAVSQTPKYLVTQMGNDKSIKCEQNLGHDTMYWYKQDSKKFLKIMFSYNNKELIINETVPNRFSPKSPDKAHLNLHINSLELGDSAVYFCASSQDGIFNYGYTFGSGTRLTVV.

This clonotype was seen only a few times. The V call is TRBV9, the J call TRBJ2-7; D possibly corresponds to TRBD1 (6 bases). Looked up from germline, CDR1 is SGDLS and CDR2 is YYNGEE. There are 15 residues in the CDR3. The V gene lost 4 bases and the J gene lost 6 bases, with 20 bases spanning the gap. The CDR3 reads CASSPQPEGVGEQYF. CDR3 nucleotides: TGTGCCAGCAGCCCTCAACCCGAGGGGGTTGGCGAGCAGTACTTC.

The chain links TRBV4-2 to TRBJ2-2; D uncertain. The germline V gene encodes CDR1 LGHNA and CDR2 YNFKEQ. The V end lost 0 bases, the J end lost 7 bases, and 6 bases lay between the germline ends. This CDR3 region has 13 residues. CDR3 DNA: TGTGCCAGCAGCCAAGATAGGAACGGGGAGCTGTTTTTT. The encoded protein is CASSQDRNGELFF.

The sample holds many counts of this clonotype. The rearrangement uses TRBV7-6 and TRBJ2-2; 7 bases align to TRBD1. The germline CDR1 and CDR2 sequences are SGHVS and FNYEAQ. The CDR3 is 17 residues long. V shed 0 bases and J 4 bases; nucleotides not matched to a gene: 8. Here the CDR3 DNA reads TGTGCCAGCAGCTTAGCCGCCGGGACAGTCGGCACCGGGGAGCTGTTTTTT. Translating gives CASSLAAGTVGTGELFF.

This clonotype came up many times. This chain joins TRBV20-1 and TRBJ1-2, with a tentative D call TRBD1 (5 bases). V dropped 0 bases and J dropped 4 bases, with 24 bases sitting between them. Per the germline V gene, CDR1 is DFQATT and CDR2 is SNEGSKA (reference sequence). The CDR3 spans 18 residues. This chain's CDR3 is CSARDRKGDPTLVYGYTF. The CDR3 bases are TGCAGTGCTAGAGATCGTAAAGGGGATCCGACTTTGGTCTATGGCTACACCTTC.

In its sample, this clonotype was seen a few times. The chain couples TRBV6-6 to TRBJ2-1, with D unclear. The CDR3 loop spans 14 amino acids. Germline loops: CDR1 MNHNY, CDR2 SVGAGI (reference sequence). V lost 7 bases to trimming and J lost 0 bases, with 10 bases between them. CDR3 residues: CASTKTSSYNEQFF. DNA of the CDR3: TGTGCCAGCACCAAGACAAGCTCCTACAATGAGCAGTTCTTC.

This clonotype occurred many times. The CDR3 is CASRTNQPQHF. DNA for the CDR3: TGTGCCAGCAGGACCAATCAGCCCCAGCATTTT. This rearrangement joins TRBV6-2 or TRBV6-3 to TRBJ1-5; D call uncertain. This CDR3 has 11 amino acids. Trimming left V 6 bases short and J 3 bases short, with 3 bases between. Germline V gene data show CDR1 as MNHEY and CDR2 as SVGEGT.

This clonotype was counted only a few times. The CDR3 spells CASSPPSSYNEQFF. The CDR3 DNA is TGTGCCAGCAGCCCCCCGAGCTCCTACAATGAGCAGTTCTTC. The V gene is TRBV5-6, the J gene TRBJ2-1; D gene ambiguous. V lost 4 bases to trimming and J lost 0 bases, with 8 bases between them. CDR3 size: 14 residues. The V gene's germline CDR1 is SGHDT and CDR2 YYEEEE. The full variable domain, rest sourced from reference TRBV5-6 and TRBJ2-1, is DAGVTQSPTHLIKTRGQQVTLRCSPKSGHDTVSWYQQALGQGPQFIFQYYEEEERQRGNFPDRFSGHQFPNYSSELNVNALLLGDSALYLCASSPPSSYNEQFFGPGTRLTVL.

Many counts were recorded for this clonotype. The chain carries TRBV7-2 and TRBJ2-4; D is ambiguous. The germline V gene has CDR1 SGHTA and CDR2 FQGNSA. V was shortened by 1 base and J by 7 bases, with 11 bases between the two germline ends. This CDR3 comprises 14 residues. The CDR3 here is CASSLGQRPNIQYF. The CDR3 DNA sequence: TGTGCCAGCAGCTTAGGGCAGCGTCCGAACATTCAGTACTTC.

The table lists this clonotype with many counts. This rearrangement joins TRBV2 to TRBJ2-1, with 13 bases identical to TRBD2. After removal of 6 bases from V and 3 bases from J, the junction contained 8 bases not matched to a gene. CDR3 length: 17 amino acids. Germline values: CDR1 SNHLY, CDR2 FYNNEI. For the CDR3, the DNA is TGTGCCAGCAGCTACTCGGGACTAGCGGGGATCTACAATGAGCAGTTCTTC. Translated, it gives CASSYSGLAGIYNEQFF.

V and J are TRBV15 and TRBJ2-6; D is possibly TRBD1 (6 bases). V gave up 0 bases and J gave up 4 bases, with 7 bases separating them. Germline V gene data show CDR1 as LNHNV and CDR2 as YYDKDF (reference sequence). The CDR3 totals 15 residues. This chain's CDR3 is CATSRDQGGANVLTF. The CDR3 DNA is TGTGCCACCAGCAGAGACCAGGGGGGGGCCAACGTCCTGACTTTC. Supplemented by reference TRBV15 and TRBJ2-6, the full variable domain reads DAMVIQNPRYQVTQFGKPVTLSCSQTLNHNVMYWYQQKSSQAPKLLFHYYDKDFNNEADTPDNFQSRRPNTSFCFLDIRSPGLGDTAMYLCATSRDQGGANVLTFGAGSRLTVL.

The chain is built from TRBV5-1 and TRBJ2-2, with D tentatively TRBD2 (5 bases). The CDR3 contains 14 residues. The V gene lost 6 bases and the J gene lost 4 bases, with 13 bases spanning the gap. Per germline, CDR1 SGHRS and CDR2 YFSETQ. The DNA of the CDR3 is TGCGCCAGCAAAGGGAGCGGACCCACCGGGGAGCTGTTTTTT. As protein: CASKGSGPTGELFF.